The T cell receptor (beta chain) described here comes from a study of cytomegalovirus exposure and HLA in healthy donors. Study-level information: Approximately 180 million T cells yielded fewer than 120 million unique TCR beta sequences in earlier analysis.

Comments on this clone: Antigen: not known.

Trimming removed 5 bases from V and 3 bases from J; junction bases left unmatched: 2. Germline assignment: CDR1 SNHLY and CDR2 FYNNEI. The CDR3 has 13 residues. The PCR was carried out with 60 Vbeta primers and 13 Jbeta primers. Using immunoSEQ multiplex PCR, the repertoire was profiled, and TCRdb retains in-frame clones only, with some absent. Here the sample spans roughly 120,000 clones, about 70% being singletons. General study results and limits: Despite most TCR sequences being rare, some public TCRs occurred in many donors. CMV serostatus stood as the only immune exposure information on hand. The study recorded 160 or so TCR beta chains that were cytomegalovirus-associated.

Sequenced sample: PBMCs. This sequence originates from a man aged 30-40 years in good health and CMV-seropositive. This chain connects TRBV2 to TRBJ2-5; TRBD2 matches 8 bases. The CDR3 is CASSFSGEETQYF. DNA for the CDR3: TGTGCCAGCAGTTTTAGCGGGGAAGAGACCCAGTACTTC.